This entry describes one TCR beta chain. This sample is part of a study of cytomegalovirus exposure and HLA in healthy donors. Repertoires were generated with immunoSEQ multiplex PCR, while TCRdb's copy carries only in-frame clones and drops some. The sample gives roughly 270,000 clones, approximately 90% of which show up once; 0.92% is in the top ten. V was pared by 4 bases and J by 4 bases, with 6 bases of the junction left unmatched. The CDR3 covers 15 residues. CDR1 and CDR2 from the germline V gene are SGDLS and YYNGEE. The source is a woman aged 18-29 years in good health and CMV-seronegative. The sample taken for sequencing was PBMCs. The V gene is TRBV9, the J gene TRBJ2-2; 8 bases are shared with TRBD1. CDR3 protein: CASSLTGTGTGELFF. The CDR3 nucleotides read TGTGCCAGCAGCTTAACCGGGACAGGCACCGGGGAGCTGTTTTTT.